The 22 T cell receptor beta chains listed next were all sequenced from one sample in a study of blood T cells in healthy people across ages. Primed by a sample-barcoded 5' primer and a J-beta primer mix, a second PCR proceeded for about 6 to 11 cycles. TCRdb recomputed calls from the 5' RACE reads with MiXCR, one row per CDR3 protein. The profile shows about 780,000 distinct CDR3 sequences, 46% of them singletons. Sequenced input: blood. The receptors shown here come from a man older than 75 in good health.

The J gene is TRBJ2-1, the V gene TRBV11-3; 7 nucleotides agree with TRBD2. V lost 4 bases and J lost 6; bases outside the gene matches: 9. This CDR3 region has 15 residues. In germline, CDR1 is SGHNT, CDR2 YENEEA. CDR3 loop: CASSSGGSGGNEQFF. The CDR3 coding sequence is TGTGCCAGCAGCTCGGGAGGCTCCGGAGGCAATGAGCAGTTCTTC.

This chain uses TRBV29-1 with TRBJ2-7; D not certain. The CDR3 is 13 residues long. CDR1 is SQVTM and CDR2 is ANQGSEA in the germline V gene. The V and J ends lost 4 bases and 0 bases respectively, with 10 bases between them. CDR3 nucleotide sequence: TGCAGCGTTGCAGTTTCAAGCTCCTACGAGCAGTACTTC. It translates to CSVAVSSSYEQYF.

The CDR3 here is CASTSGESPLHF. DNA for the CDR3: TGTGCCAGCACCTCCGGGGAATCACCCCTCCACTTT. V and J are TRBV6-6 and TRBJ1-6; D is undetermined. This CDR3 has 12 amino acids. The ends were cut back, 7 bases at V and 10 bases at J, with 11 bases in the middle. Germline-derived CDR1 and CDR2 are MNHNY and SVGAGI (reference sequence).

The chain links TRBV10-3 to TRBJ2-5, with D perhaps matching TRBD2 (6 bases). Between the trimmed V and J ends, which lost 6 bases and 2 bases, there was a span of 13 bases. The CDR3 totals 14 residues. Germline CDR1 and CDR2: ENHRY and SYGVKD. The CDR3 is CAIRGGRTQETQYF. CDR3 nucleotide sequence: TGTGCCATCAGGGGGGGTCGAACACAAGAGACCCAGTACTTC.

In the case of this clonotype: A much larger clone differs by one base, so this may be a read error. The V call is TRBV2, the J call TRBJ2-7; weak D call: TRBD2 (5 bases). V was trimmed by 2 bases and J by 7 bases, leaving 21 bases between them. Germline V gene data show CDR1 as SNHLY and CDR2 as FYNNEI. This CDR3 is built from 16 residues. The CDR3 here is CASSEIEAELSNEQYF. The CDR3 DNA follows: TGTGCCAGCAGTGAAATTGAAGCGGAGCTGAGCAATGAGCAGTACTTC.

The genes are TRBV11-1 and TRBJ2-5; D is uncertain. V lost 8 bases and J lost 5, with 18 bases in between. Germline CDR1 is SGHAT and CDR2 is FQDESV (reference sequence). This CDR3 has 14 amino acids. CDR3 amino acids: CASAIRVGSETQYF. CDR3 nucleotide sequence: TGTGCCAGCGCCATTAGGGTAGGCTCGGAGACCCAGTACTTC.

The rearrangement uses TRBV3-1 and TRBJ2-7; no firm D call. The V end lost 0 bases, the J end lost 3 bases, and 9 bases lay between the germline ends. CDR1 and CDR2 (germline): LGHDT, YNNKEL (reference sequence). The CDR3 is made up of 14 amino acids. The CDR3 loop reads CASSQDPWVYEQYF. CDR3 DNA: TGTGCCAGCAGCCAAGATCCTTGGGTCTACGAGCAGTACTTC.

This clonotype was picked up many times. V and J are TRBV7-2 and TRBJ2-3; 10 bases match TRBD2. Germline V gene data show CDR1 as SGHTA and CDR2 as FQGNSA. CDR3 length: 17 residues. The V and J ends lost 5 bases and 7 bases, in that order; junction bases with no gene match: 15. CDR3 region: CASSLAQGGTSGNTQYF. The CDR3 DNA reads TGTGCCAGCAGCCTCGCACAGGGGGGAACTAGCGGGAATACGCAGTATTTT.

The rearrangement joins TRBV20-1 to TRBJ2-1, with D tentatively TRBD1 (5 bases). Trimming removed 3 bases from V and 5 bases from J, with 8 bases in between. This CDR3 contains 12 residues. Per the germline V gene, CDR1 is DFQATT and CDR2 is SNEGSKA (reference sequence). CDR3 loop: CSASDRDNEQFF. The CDR3 DNA follows: TGCAGTGCTAGTGACAGAGACAATGAGCAGTTCTTC.

There are a few counts of this clonotype. The rearrangement uses TRBV29-1 and TRBJ2-7; perhaps TRBD1 as D (5 bases). The germline CDR1 and CDR2 sequences are SQVTM and ANQGSEA. CDR3 length equals 13 residues. V was cut by 5 bases and J by 0 bases, with 11 bases left in between. The CDR3 region is CSVLDRSSYEQYF. In DNA, the CDR3 is TGCAGCGTTCTCGACAGAAGCTCCTACGAGCAGTACTTC.

The sample holds a few counts of this clonotype. The chain uses TRBV30 and TRBJ2-7; TRBD2 aligns across 13 bases. CDR1 is GTSNPN, CDR2 SVGIG, per germline (reference sequence). With 2 bases clipped from V and 7 bases from J, the junction kept 8 bases outside the gene matches. The CDR3 is 15 amino acids. CDR3 DNA sequence: TGTGCCTGGAGTCCCGGACTAGCGGGAGTTGGTGAGCAGTACTTC. Its translation: CAWSPGLAGVGEQYF.

Here the CDR3 reads CATNTLAGPYEQYF. The CDR3 DNA reads TGTGCCACCAACACACTAGCGGGGCCCTACGAGCAGTACTTC. V usage is TRBV15 and J usage is TRBJ2-7, with 10 bases aligning to TRBD2. CDR3 length: 14 amino acids. V lost 7 bases to trimming and J lost 2 bases; unmatched junction nucleotides: 5. Germline lookup yields CDR1 LNHNV and CDR2 YYDKDF (reference sequence).

Notes on this clonotype: An end of the junction does not agree with germline; a read error may underlie this. The V and J genes are TRBV29-1 and TRBJ1-1, with a weak D call TRBD1 (5 bases). The length of the CDR3 is 14 residues. Germline V gene lookup returns CDR1 SQVTM and CDR2 ANQGSEA. CDR3 sequence: CGVDRAGAGDGAFF. The CDR3 coding sequence is TGCGGCGTCGACCGGGCTGGCGCGGGGGATGGAGCTTTCTTT.

The sample holds a few counts of this clonotype. The rearrangement uses TRBV12-3 or TRBV12-4 and TRBJ1-6; D perhaps matches TRBD1 (5 bases). The CDR3 has 15 amino acids. V lost 5 bases and J lost 7, with 15 bases in between. In DNA form, the CDR3 reads TGTGCCAGCAGTGTTAAGGGGTCGGGGAATTCACCCCTCCACTTT. Its translation is CASSVKGSGNSPLHF.

This chain links TRBV5-1 with TRBJ2-5; D possibly corresponds to TRBD2 (5 bases). Germline lookup yields CDR1 SGHRS and CDR2 YFSETQ. This CDR3 has 14 residues. V lost 0 bases and J lost 6, with 12 bases in between. CDR3 in DNA: TGCGCCAGCAGCTTGGGAGAGGGCCTGAAGACCCAGTACTTC. Translating it yields CASSLGEGLKTQYF.

Written as DNA, the CDR3 is TGTGCCAGCAGCTTAAATCCAGCGGCCAGTTACAATGAGCAGTACTTC. Translating gives CASSLNPAASYNEQYF. This chain links TRBV7-3 with TRBJ2-7; tentatively, D is TRBD2 (5 bases). This CDR3 spans 16 amino acids. The germline gives CDR1 SGHTA, CDR2 FQGTGA. Trimming pared 1 base from V and 7 bases from J, leaving 20 bases between.

The rearrangement links TRBV30 to TRBJ2-7; D perhaps matches TRBD2 (6 bases). The CDR3 spans 11 residues. CDR1 is GTSNPN, CDR2 SVGIG, per germline (reference sequence). Trimming removed 3 bases from V and 6 bases from J, with 9 bases in between. CDR3 sequence (DNA): TGTGCCTGGAGGAAGGGAGGCGAGCAGTACTTC. Amino acid sequence: CAWRKGGEQYF.

Only a few counts were recorded for this clonotype. V and J are TRBV6-7 and TRBJ2-7, with a weak D call TRBD1 (6 bases). TRBV6-7 is recorded as an ORF, its role being uncertain. The length of the CDR3 is 14 residues. V lost 5 bases, J lost 2 bases, and 13 bases lay in between. The CDR3 loop reads CASSHFGTTYEQYF. The DNA for the CDR3 is TGTGCCAGCAGTCACTTTGGGACAACCTACGAGCAGTACTTC.

The CDR3 sequence: CASSPGLAAPQYF. CDR3 nucleotides: TGTGCCAGCAGTCCAGGACTAGCGGCTCCTCAGTACTTC. V gene TRBV2 combines with J gene TRBJ2-5, with 10 bases aligning to TRBD2. V lost 5 bases to trimming and J lost 11 bases; unmatched junction nucleotides: 8. Germline loops: CDR1 SNHLY, CDR2 FYNNEI. CDR3 size: 13 residues.

This sequence joins TRBV2 and TRBJ1-6; D call uncertain. The CDR3 has 13 amino acids. Germline CDR1 is SNHLY and CDR2 is FYNNEI. Trimming removed 8 bases at V and 9 bases at J, with 14 bases between. CDR3 sequence: CASRPREGSPLHF. CDR3 in DNA: TGTGCCAGCCGCCCGAGGGAGGGTTCACCCCTCCACTTT.

The chain carries TRBV5-1 and TRBJ2-1; 9 bases line up with TRBD2. V was pared by 3 bases and J by 15 bases, with 10 bases of the junction left unmatched. Germline-derived CDR1 and CDR2 are SGHRS and YFSETQ. This CDR3 has 13 residues. This CDR3 is CASSSLAGEPSFF. CDR3 DNA sequence: TGCGCCAGCAGCTCCTTAGCGGGAGAACCGTCGTTCTTC.

This clonotype turned up a few times. V usage is TRBV12-3 or TRBV12-4 and J usage is TRBJ2-7, with 8 positions matching TRBD1. The CDR3 runs to 14 residues. After removal of 2 bases from V and 3 bases from J, the junction contained 3 bases not matched to a gene. The CDR3 DNA sequence: TGTGCCAGCAGTTTACGGGACAGGTACTACGAGCAGTACTTC. This sequence encodes CASSLRDRYYEQYF.